The next 31 T cell receptor beta chains were all read from a single sample in a study of T cells in Graves' hyperthyroidism and ophthalmopathy. TCR beta CDR3 region amplification was performed from RNA transcripts. The HTBI set primed first-round TCR CDR3 RT-PCR. TCRdb used MiXCR to reprocess the multiplex PCR reads, holding one entry per CDR3 protein. The data hold approximately 640,000 distinct CDR3 sequences, with around 15% observed a single time. The sample comprised blood. The receptors were sampled from a woman in her twenties or thirties with Graves' hyperthyroidism.

About this clonotype itself: Being one base from a much bigger clone, this may be a read error. J is TRBJ2-1 and V is TRBV5-1, with 8 bases fitting TRBD1. The CDR3 runs 14 residues. Unmatched junction bases numbered 10, after V lost 9 bases and J lost 5 bases. CDR1 and CDR2 (germline): SGHRS, YFSETQ. This CDR3 is CATTGGQPHNEQFF. The CDR3 bases are TGCGCCACTACAGGGGGTCAGCCCCACAATGAGCAGTTCTTC.

This clonotype was recorded a few times. The chain combines TRBV18 with TRBJ1-6; the match to TRBD1 covers 7 bases. Germline CDR1 and CDR2: KGHSH and LQKENI. After removal of 1 base from V and 9 bases from J, the junction contained 6 bases not matched to a gene. There are 15 residues in the CDR3. The CDR3 DNA reads as TGTGCCAGCTCACCACGACAGGGAGAGAGTTCACCCCTCCACTTT. Protein sequence: CASSPRQGESSPLHF.

The V call is TRBV28, the J call TRBJ2-5, with TRBD2 identical over 10 bases. Germline CDR1 is MDHEN and CDR2 is SYDVKM. Losses at the gene ends were 3 bases for V and 4 bases for J; bases not matched to a gene: 11. The CDR3 spans 17 residues. CDR3 sequence reads: CASSLWTSGRGPETQYF. DNA of the CDR3: TGTGCCAGCAGTTTGTGGACTAGCGGAAGAGGGCCAGAGACCCAGTACTTC.

At least ten counts were recorded for this clonotype. The chain links TRBV9 to TRBJ2-7; 11 bases line up with TRBD2. Germline CDR1 SGDLS, CDR2 YYNGEE. After removal of 0 bases from V and 1 base from J, the junction contained 6 bases not matched to a gene. The CDR3 has 17 amino acids. CDR3 sequence (DNA): TGTGCCAGCAGCGTAGCAAAGGGACTAGCGGCTTCCTACGAGCAGTACTTC. Translated: CASSVAKGLAASYEQYF.

Regarding this clonotype: A junction boundary mismatches the germline segment, possibly from a read error. Written as DNA, the CDR3 is TGTGCCAGCAGCATCACCGGGATAACGAACACCGGGGAGCTGTTTTTT. It translates to CASSITGITNTGELFF. V and J are TRBV5-1 and TRBJ2-2; D is possibly TRBD2 (5 bases). Germline loops: CDR1 SGHRS, CDR2 YFSETQ. This CDR3 has 16 residues.

A few counts support this clonotype. The V and J genes are TRBV9 and TRBJ1-2; D is ambiguous. CDR1 and CDR2 (germline): SGDLS, YYNGEE. V was trimmed by 4 bases and J by 1 base, leaving 11 bases between them. The CDR3 covers 14 residues. CDR3 sequence (DNA): TGTGCCAGCAGCCCTCGGAGTAATAACTATGGCTACACCTTC. It encodes CASSPRSNNYGYTF.

This clonotype was counted at least ten times. The V and J genes are TRBV28 and TRBJ2-7, with TRBD2 as a possible D gene (6 bases). V lost 6 bases to trimming and J lost 0 bases, with 12 bases between them. The germline CDR1 and CDR2 sequences are MDHEN and SYDVKM. CDR3 length: 14 residues. This CDR3 reads CASRVDYSSYEQYF. CDR3 sequence (DNA): TGTGCCAGCAGGGTGGACTACAGCTCCTACGAGCAGTACTTC.

This clonotype was found many times. This chain uses TRBV11-2 with TRBJ2-3; D is tentatively TRBD1 or TRBD2 (5 bases each). The CDR3 totals 15 residues. Germline V gene sequence: CDR1 SGHAT, CDR2 FQNNGV. V lost 1 base and J lost 2, with 10 bases in between. DNA of the CDR3: TGTGCCAGCAGCTTAGTGCTCGGGACCACAGATACGCAGTATTTT. Its protein is CASSLVLGTTDTQYF.

This clonotype turned up a few times. The chain's CDR3 is CASRQGAEAFF. The CDR3 nucleotides are TGTGCCAGCAGACAGGGCGCCGAAGCTTTCTTT. The gene calls are TRBV28 and TRBJ1-1; TRBD1 might be the D (6 bases). The CDR3 sequence is 11 residues long. V was trimmed by 6 bases and J by 8 bases, leaving 10 bases between them. Per germline, CDR1 MDHEN and CDR2 SYDVKM.

In its sample, this clonotype was seen a few times. The chain combines TRBV20-1 with TRBJ2-5; 9 positions match TRBD1. Germline V gives CDR1 DFQATT, CDR2 SNEGSKA (reference sequence). The V gene end was trimmed by 4 bases and the J gene end by 5 bases; junction bases not matched to a gene: 11. CDR3 length equals 15 residues. CDR3 DNA: TGCAGTGCTATATCCCTACAGGGGGCTCGGGAGACCCAGTACTTC. It encodes CSAISLQGARETQYF.

The chain couples TRBV7-3 to TRBJ2-1; D is unclear. CDR3 length equals 14 residues. V was cut by 2 bases and J by 4 bases, with 9 bases left in between. In germline, CDR1 is SGHTA, CDR2 FQGTGA. The CDR3 bases are TGTGCCAGCAGCTTATCGGCTAGATACAATGAGCAGTTCTTC. Its translation is CASSLSARYNEQFF.

This clonotype has more than one count but fewer than ten. This sequence joins TRBV20-1 and TRBJ2-3; 8 nucleotides align to TRBD2. The CDR3 runs 14 residues. Germline V gene lookup returns CDR1 DFQATT and CDR2 SNEGSKA (reference sequence). The CDR3 sequence: CRASEQRGTDTQYF. CDR3 DNA sequence: TGCAGGGCTTCGGAGCAGCGGGGGACAGATACGCAGTATTTT.

Remarks on this clonotype: A much larger clone differs by one base, so this may be a read error. The CDR3 region has the DNA TGTGTCAGCAGCCCCGGCGGGGGTCTTCAAGAGACCCAGTACTTC. It specifies CVSSPGGGLQETQYF. The rearrangement uses TRBV7-3 and TRBJ2-5, with 7 bases aligning to TRBD2. Germline V gene sequence: CDR1 SGHTA, CDR2 FQGTGA. This CDR3 is built from 15 residues.

This clonotype was found many times. The junction does not match germline at one end; this may be a read error. CDR3 sequence reads: CASSGGTKDTF. CDR3 nucleotide sequence: TGTGCCAGTAGTGGTGGGACAAAGGACACCTTC. This chain joins TRBV6-1 and TRBJ1-2; maybe TRBD1 (6 bases). The CDR3 has 11 residues. Germline CDR1 is MNHNS and CDR2 is SASEGT.

In this sample, this clonotype turned up a few times. The CDR3 nucleotides read TGCGCCAGCAGCCACCTCAAGGGACAGGGGGCGCGTACTGAAGCTTTCTTT. Protein sequence: CASSHLKGQGARTEAFF. The gene calls are TRBV4-1 and TRBJ1-1; 12 bases are a match to TRBD1. Germline V CDR1 and CDR2: MGHRA, YSYEKL. After removal of 3 bases from V and 5 bases from J, the junction contained 10 bases not matched to a gene. CDR3 size: 17 residues.

The table lists this clonotype with a few counts. J is TRBJ1-1 and V is TRBV9; the D is unclear. Germline loops: CDR1 SGDLS, CDR2 YYNGEE. Trimming took 5 bases from V and 5 from J, leaving 13 bases between them. CDR3 size: 13 residues. The CDR3 bases are TGTGCCAGCAGAGCCACTGGGGAGACTGAAGCTTTCTTT. Translated, it gives CASRATGETEAFF.

This clonotype was detected once. The chain is built from TRBV7-2 and TRBJ1-2; D uncertain. Germline V gene sequence: CDR1 SGHTA, CDR2 FQGNSA. CDR3 length: 15 residues. V was trimmed by 1 base and J by 4 bases, leaving 13 bases between them. The CDR3 DNA sequence: TGTGCCAGCAGCTTAGAAGTCAGCCGGATCTATGGCTACACCTTC. Translation: CASSLEVSRIYGYTF. The complete variable domain, with remaining parts taken from reference TRBV7-2 and TRBJ1-2, reads GAGVSQSPSNKVTEKGKDVELRCDPISGHTALYWYRQSLGQGLEFLIYFQGNSAPDKSGLPSDRFSAERTGGSVSTLTIQRTQQEDSAVYLCASSLEVSRIYGYTFGSGTRLTVV.

This chain uses TRBV15 with TRBJ2-2; D is undetermined. The CDR3 sequence is 12 residues long. Germline values: CDR1 LNHNV, CDR2 YYDKDF (reference sequence). With 3 bases removed from V and 8 bases from J, the gap between germline ends came to 7 bases. CDR3 sequence (DNA): TGTGCCACCAGCAGGAAATTGGGGGAGCTGTTTTTT. As protein: CATSRKLGELFF.

The chain links TRBV5-4 to TRBJ2-1, with 13 bases lining up with TRBD2. The CDR3 runs 15 residues. The germline CDR1 and CDR2 sequences are SGHNT and YYREEE (reference sequence). Germline trimming cut 4 bases from V and 5 bases from J; bases unmatched to any gene: 3. CDR3 sequence: CASSGTSGTHNEQFF. CDR3 DNA: TGTGCCAGCAGCGGGACTAGCGGGACCCACAATGAGCAGTTCTTC. The whole variable domain, remainder taken from reference TRBV5-4 and TRBJ2-1, is ETGVTQSPTHLIKTRGQQVTLRCSSQSGHNTVSWYQQALGQGPQFIFQYYREEENGRGNFPPRFSGLQFPNYSSELNVNALELDDSALYLCASSGTSGTHNEQFFGPGTRLTVL.

V is TRBV14 and J is TRBJ1-1; the D gene is possibly TRBD1 (5 bases). This CDR3 contains 15 residues. V lost 4 bases to trimming and J lost 5 bases, with 17 bases between them. Looked up from germline, CDR1 is SGHDN and CDR2 is FVKESK. The CDR3 loop is CASSPVRGRGTEAFF. CDR3 DNA sequence: TGTGCCAGCAGCCCTGTTCGGGGACGCGGGACTGAAGCTTTCTTT.

This clonotype was picked up many times. The chain is built from TRBV7-3 and TRBJ2-7; 8 bases match TRBD1. The CDR3 is 14 amino acids. The ends lost 3 bases at V and 3 bases at J; junction bases unmatched: 4. The germline gives CDR1 SGHTA, CDR2 FQGTGA. DNA of the CDR3: TGTGCCAGCAGCTTCGGACAGGGTTACTACGAGCAGTACTTC. It is translated as CASSFGQGYYEQYF.

This clonotype came up many times. The J gene is TRBJ1-2, the V gene TRBV18; no definite D call. This CDR3 is 13 amino acids long. V shed 1 base and J shed 8 bases, with 11 bases lying between them. Germline-derived CDR1 and CDR2 are KGHSH and LQKENI. Here the CDR3 reads CASSPQETEGYTF. The CDR3 DNA sequence: TGTGCCAGCTCACCACAGGAGACTGAGGGCTACACCTTC.

This clonotype was detected many times. The V call is TRBV6-2 or TRBV6-3, the J call TRBJ1-1, with no clear D. The CDR3 is 14 amino acids. V was pared by 8 bases and J by 1 base, with 14 bases between. The germline V gene encodes CDR1 MNHEY and CDR2 SVGEGT. This CDR3 reads CASRDSIGNTEAFF. For the CDR3, the DNA is TGTGCCAGCCGCGATTCAATTGGGAACACTGAAGCTTTCTTT.

About this clonotype: At one boundary the junction diverges from the germline segment, which might be a read error. The gene calls are TRBV7-7 and TRBJ2-3; D could derive from TRBD1 or TRBD2 (5 bases each). Looked up from germline, CDR1 is SSHAT and CDR2 is FNYEAQ (reference sequence). The CDR3 has 14 residues. Here the CDR3 DNA reads TGTGCTAGCAGCCCCGGGGCCCGCACAGATACGCAGTATTTT. Protein sequence: CASSPGARTDTQYF.

This clonotype was found many times. The V and J genes are TRBV5-1 and TRBJ1-3, with D possibly matching TRBD1 (6 bases). This CDR3 is 14 amino acids long. CDR1 and CDR2 (germline): SGHRS, YFSETQ. Trimming stripped 0 bases from V and 4 bases from J, with 8 bases between. This chain's CDR3 is CASSLGTAGNTIYF. The CDR3 DNA follows: TGCGCCAGCAGCTTGGGGACAGCAGGAAACACCATATATTTT. Supplemented by reference TRBV5-1 and TRBJ1-3, the full variable domain reads KAGVTQTPRYLIKTRGQQVTLSCSPISGHRSVSWYQQTPGQGLQFLFEYFSETQRNKGNFPGRFSGRQFSNSRSEMNVSTLELGDSALYLCASSLGTAGNTIYFGEGSWLTVV.

The chain uses TRBV14 and TRBJ1-6, with a weak D call TRBD1 (5 bases). Deletions cut 2 bases from V and 3 bases from J, with 11 bases between. The CDR3 spans 16 residues. Germline assignment: CDR1 SGHDN and CDR2 FVKESK. CDR3: CASSQREGYYNSPLHF. DNA for the CDR3: TGTGCCAGCAGCCAAAGAGAGGGGTACTATAATTCACCCCTCCACTTT.

The genes are TRBV10-3 and TRBJ2-7; D is possibly TRBD1 (7 bases). This CDR3 comprises 15 residues. Per the germline V gene, CDR1 is ENHRY and CDR2 is SYGVKD. Trimming took 5 bases from V and 2 from J, leaving 16 bases between them. The CDR3 DNA sequence: TGTGCCATCAGTAATGGACAGGAGGGTCCCTACGAGCAGTACTTC. This codes for CAISNGQEGPYEQYF.

About this clonotype: A clone one base away is much larger, so this may be a read error. The chain uses TRBV9 and TRBJ2-7; 7 nucleotides align to TRBD1. Germline V lookup: CDR1 SGDLS, CDR2 YYNGEE. CDR3 length: 15 residues. V lost 4 bases and J lost 0; bases outside the gene matches: 7. CDR3 sequence (DNA): TGTGCCAGCAGCCCGCTGACAGGGAGCTCCTACGAGCAGTACTTC. As protein: CASSPLTGSSYEQYF.

The V and J genes are TRBV29-1 and TRBJ2-1; 8 nucleotides line up with TRBD2. Trimming took 2 bases from V and 6 from J; bases not matched to a gene: 6. CDR1 SQVTM and CDR2 ANQGSEA come from the germline V gene. This CDR3 has 14 residues. The DNA of the CDR3 is TGCAGCGTTGAAATTCACGGGACTAGCAATGAGCAGTTCTTC. This translates into CSVEIHGTSNEQFF.

The chain couples TRBV28 to TRBJ1-3; the match to TRBD1 covers 9 bases. The V and J ends lost 4 bases and 0 bases, in that order; junction bases with no gene match: 13. Per germline, CDR1 MDHEN and CDR2 SYDVKM. The CDR3 spans 19 residues. CDR3 loop: CASSSSGQGAQFSGNTIYF. The CDR3 coding sequence is TGTGCCAGCAGTTCCTCGGGACAGGGCGCACAGTTCTCTGGAAACACCATATATTTT.

This clonotype was counted ten times or more. The J gene is TRBJ2-1, the V gene TRBV11-3, with 8 bases that match TRBD1. The CDR3 is 15 amino acids. Germline assignment: CDR1 SGHNT and CDR2 YENEEA. V lost 5 bases, J lost 6 bases, and 9 bases stayed unmatched. In DNA form, the CDR3 reads TGTGCCAGCAGCGCAGAGACAGGGGCCGGCAATGAGCAGTTCTTC. Its protein product is CASSAETGAGNEQFF.